The clone carrying this T cell receptor beta chain has just a few counts. Its antigen is unknown. Treatment noted: approximately nine-day PBMC culture with coronavirus spike peptide pools or control peptides (ViraFEST assay). The data originate from a study of vaccination and CD4 T cells after COVID-19. Whole-study context: Subjects got two shots of BNT162b2 or mRNA-1273 vaccine. Study-wide points: The study sampled relatively few convalescent patients and omitted early post-infection timepoints.

Trimming removed 4 bases from V and 0 bases from J; junction bases left unmatched: 12. The CDR3 covers 18 residues. Germline V gene data show CDR1 as KGHSH and CDR2 as LQKENI. An Oncomine TCR Beta short-read assay was used to sequence the DNA from cultured CD4+ T cells. From cultured CD4+ T cells, genomic DNA was extracted. From the PCR reads, TCRdb called clonotypes with MiXCR, one entry per CDR3 protein. Of approximately 17,000 distinct CDR3 sequences listed, approximately 49% are singletons. The specimen was CD4+ T cells from blood, cultured in vitro. The receptor comes from a human donor who had recovered from COVID-19. The chain couples TRBV18 to TRBJ1-5; 7 nucleotides align to TRBD1. CDR3 bases: TGTGCCAGCTCACTAGTAGGGGGGACAGACAATAGCAATCAGCCCCAGCATTTT. This gives the protein CASSLVGGTDNSNQPQHF.